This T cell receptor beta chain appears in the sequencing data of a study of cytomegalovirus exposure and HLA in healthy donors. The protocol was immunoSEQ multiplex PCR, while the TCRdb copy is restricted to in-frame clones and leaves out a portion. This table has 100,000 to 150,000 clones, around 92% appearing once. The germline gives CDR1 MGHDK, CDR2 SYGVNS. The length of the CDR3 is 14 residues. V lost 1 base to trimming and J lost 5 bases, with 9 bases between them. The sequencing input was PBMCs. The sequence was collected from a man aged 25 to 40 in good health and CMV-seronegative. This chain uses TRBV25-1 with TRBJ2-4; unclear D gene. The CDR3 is CASSEFYGENIQYF. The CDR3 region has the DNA TGTGCCAGCAGTGAATTCTATGGAGAAAACATTCAGTACTTC.